This passage covers 18 T cell receptor beta chains from one sample sequenced in a study of cytomegalovirus exposure and HLA in healthy donors (dated by TCRdb to about 2017). Libraries were made using the immunoSEQ multiplex PCR assay. For the multiplex PCR, a mixture combining 60 forward primers for TCR Vbeta segments and 13 reverse primers for TCR Jbeta segments was used. The source is immuneACCESS, and TCRdb retained only in-frame sequences with V and J called. Part of the clones is not carried over; for the studies checked, unresolved V genes explain less than half of this, and the remainder is unexplained. The sample table contains 150,000 to 200,000 clones; only one count was recorded for roughly 72% of them. The ten largest clones represent more than 2% of the sample. Sequenced sample: PBMCs. These receptors all stem from a woman in her 30s in good health and CMV-seropositive.

This clone was observed at least ten times. The chain couples TRBV2 to TRBJ2-7; TRBD1 matches 8 bases. This CDR3 comprises 15 residues. Germline CDR1 SNHLY, CDR2 FYNNEI. V shed 7 bases and J 2 bases; nucleotides not matched to a gene: 10. The CDR3 bases are TGTGCCAGCACTAAAGGACAGGGAAATACCTACGAGCAGTACTTC. Amino acid sequence: CASTKGQGNTYEQYF. The whole variable domain, filled in from reference TRBV2 and TRBJ2-7, reads EPEVTQTPSHQVTQMGQEVILRCVPISNHLYFYWYRQILGQKVEFLVSFYNNEISEKSEIFDDQFSVERPDGSNFTLKIRSTKLEDSAMYFCASTKGQGNTYEQYFGPGTRLTVT.

Only one count was recorded for this clone. The chain employs TRBV5-4 and TRBJ2-3, with 7 bases that match TRBD2. The CDR3 contains 16 residues. J lost 1 base, V lost 1 base, and 6 bases had no gene match. CDR1 and CDR2 from the germline V gene are SGHNT and YYREEE (reference sequence). CDR3 amino acids: CASSLKKRGGTDTQYF. CDR3 nucleotide sequence: TGTGCCAGCAGCTTGAAGAAGCGGGGTGGCACAGATACGCAGTATTTT.

This clone was seen a few times. This chain uses TRBV13 with TRBJ1-2; the D gene is possibly TRBD1 (5 bases). Looked up from germline, CDR1 is PRHDT and CDR2 is FYEKMQ (reference sequence). V lost 5 bases, J lost 5 bases, and 24 bases lay in between. The CDR3 runs 17 residues. The CDR3 nucleotides are TGTGCCAGCAGCCCGGGACTTGTCGTGATTGAGGAGTATGGCTACACCTTC. This codes for CASSPGLVVIEEYGYTF.

The chain joins TRBV19 to TRBJ2-1, with 8 positions matching TRBD2. This CDR3 has 15 residues. From germline, CDR1 is LNHDA and CDR2 SQIVND (reference sequence). The V segment lost 5 bases and the J segment 3 bases; nucleotides outside the gene matches: 6. The CDR3 sequence: CASSLSGTSYNEQFF. In nucleotides, the CDR3 is TGTGCCAGTAGTCTATCCGGGACTAGCTACAATGAGCAGTTCTTC.

CDR3 residues: CASSLREETQYF. As DNA, the CDR3 is TGTGCCAGCAGCTTAAGAGAAGAGACCCAGTACTTC. This chain connects TRBV7-9 to TRBJ2-5; D gene ambiguous. Per the germline V gene, CDR1 is SEHNR and CDR2 is FQNEAQ (reference sequence). The length of the CDR3 is 12 residues. V gave up 2 bases and J gave up 3 bases, with 4 bases separating them.

This clone showed up just a few times. The chain employs TRBV28 and TRBJ2-3; TRBD2 aligns across 11 bases. Germline CDR1 is MDHEN and CDR2 is SYDVKM. There are 15 residues in the CDR3. Trimming cost V 4 bases and J 6 bases; bases outside gene matches: 6. Here the CDR3 DNA reads TGTGCCAGCAGTTCCATAGCGGGGGGGATCGATACGCAGTATTTT. Its translation is CASSSIAGGIDTQYF.

This chain joins TRBV29-1 and TRBJ2-1; 11 nucleotides line up with TRBD2. Germline CDR1 SQVTM, CDR2 ANQGSEA. This CDR3 is built from 15 residues. The DNA for the CDR3 is TGCAGGGCCTCCTCTTCACTAGCGGGAGACAATGAGCAGTTCTTC. Its protein is CRASSSLAGDNEQFF.

This chain links TRBV5-8 with TRBJ2-3, with 7 positions matching TRBD2. Per germline, CDR1 SGHTS and CDR2 YDEGEE. Losses at the gene ends were 0 bases for V and 1 base for J; bases not matched to a gene: 5. This CDR3 has 16 residues. The CDR3 DNA reads TGTGCCAGCAGCTTGGACGTAGCGGGTCGCACAGATACGCAGTATTTT. Encoded protein: CASSLDVAGRTDTQYF.

This chain joins TRBV27 and TRBJ2-1; the match to TRBD2 covers 7 bases. The CDR3 spans 14 residues. The V gene's germline CDR1 is MNHEY and CDR2 SMNVEV (reference sequence). The trim removed 3 bases at V and 8 bases at J, leaving 7 bases unmatched. The CDR3 is CASSLAGAGYEQFF. CDR3 nucleotide sequence: TGTGCCAGCAGTTTGGCGGGAGCCGGGTATGAGCAGTTCTTC.

The genes are TRBV25-1 and TRBJ2-7; no clear D gene. Germline loops: CDR1 MGHDK, CDR2 SYGVNS. CDR3 size: 13 residues. The V and J ends lost 3 bases and 6 bases respectively, with 12 bases between them. The CDR3 DNA follows: TGTGCCAGCAGTGATGCGAGGATAGGCGAGCAGTACTTC. Residues: CASSDARIGEQYF.

The CDR3 protein is CASSQDSGRAYNEQFF. For the CDR3, the DNA is TGTGCCAGCAGCCAAGATTCGGGCAGGGCTTACAATGAGCAGTTCTTC. The chain combines TRBV14 with TRBJ2-1; tentative D call: TRBD1 (5 bases). V was cut by 0 bases and J by 4 bases, with 13 bases left in between. CDR1 SGHDN and CDR2 FVKESK come from the germline V gene. This CDR3 has 16 residues.

The V gene is TRBV18, the J gene TRBJ2-1, with 9 bases matching TRBD1. The CDR3 contains 14 residues. Germline lookup yields CDR1 KGHSH and CDR2 LQKENI. V was clipped by 4 bases and J by 8 bases; unmatched bases: 6. CDR3 bases: TGTGCCAGCTCACTTGGGACAGGGACACATGAGCAGTTCTTC. Protein product: CASSLGTGTHEQFF.

This clone was recorded a few times. The chain joins TRBV2 to TRBJ1-1, with D perhaps TRBD1 (5 bases). V dropped 6 bases and J dropped 1 base, with 12 bases sitting between them. CDR1 and CDR2 from the germline V gene are SNHLY and FYNNEI. The CDR3 extends over 14 amino acids. The CDR3 region is CASSSYTGNTEAFF. CDR3 nucleotides: TGTGCCAGCAGCTCATATACAGGGAACACTGAAGCTTTCTTT. The variable domain in full, with the rest retrieved from reference TRBV2 and TRBJ1-1, is EPEVTQTPSHQVTQMGQEVILRCVPISNHLYFYWYRQILGQKVEFLVSFYNNEISEKSEIFDDQFSVERPDGSNFTLKIRSTKLEDSAMYFCASSSYTGNTEAFFGQGTRLTVV.

The rearrangement joins TRBV7-2 to TRBJ1-2, with 7 nucleotides matching TRBD1. With 1 base clipped from V and 4 bases from J, the junction kept 6 bases outside the gene matches. The length of the CDR3 is 15 residues. CDR1 and CDR2 from the germline V gene are SGHTA and FQGNSA. This chain's CDR3 is CASSLVSSGGYGYTF. The CDR3 DNA sequence: TGTGCCAGCAGCTTAGTATCCTCAGGGGGCTATGGCTACACCTTC.

The CDR3 region has the DNA TGTGCCAGCAGCTTATGGGGGGAGGAAGAAGCTTTCTTT. As protein: CASSLWGEEEAFF. This sequence joins TRBV7-8 and TRBJ1-1, with D perhaps matching TRBD1 (5 bases). Germline V gene sequence: CDR1 SGHVS, CDR2 FQNEAQ. Trimming removed 2 bases from V and 8 bases from J, with 12 bases in between. CDR3 length: 13 residues.

This chain connects TRBV5-1 to TRBJ2-7, with D perhaps matching TRBD2 (6 bases). Trimming stripped 0 bases from V and 2 bases from J, with 18 bases between. The length of the CDR3 is 17 residues. Germline V lookup: CDR1 SGHRS, CDR2 YFSETQ. The chain's CDR3 is CASSLGVGGRTPYEQYF. CDR3 coding DNA: TGCGCCAGCAGCTTGGGGGTCGGGGGTAGGACCCCCTACGAGCAGTACTTC. The entire variable domain, with the rest obtained from reference TRBV5-1 and TRBJ2-7, is as follows: KAGVTQTPRYLIKTRGQQVTLSCSPISGHRSVSWYQQTPGQGLQFLFEYFSETQRNKGNFPGRFSGRQFSNSRSEMNVSTLELGDSALYLCASSLGVGGRTPYEQYFGPGTRLTVT.

The rearrangement joins TRBV7-9 to TRBJ1-2; D is perhaps TRBD1 (5 bases). Between the trimmed V and J ends, which lost 3 bases and 5 bases, there was a span of 10 bases. Germline V gives CDR1 SEHNR, CDR2 FQNEAQ (reference sequence). This CDR3 has 13 amino acids. The DNA for the CDR3 is TGTGCCAGCAGCTTTTTCAGGGATTATGGCTACACCTTC. Its translation: CASSFFRDYGYTF.

V gene TRBV15 combines with J gene TRBJ2-3; 11 nucleotides match TRBD2. Trimming cost V 0 bases and J 2 bases; bases outside gene matches: 4. Germline CDR1 reads LNHNV; CDR2 reads YYDKDF (reference sequence). The CDR3 has 17 amino acids. The CDR3 DNA is TGTGCCACCAGCAGAGATCTAGCGGGGGGATACACAGATACGCAGTATTTT. It specifies CATSRDLAGGYTDTQYF.